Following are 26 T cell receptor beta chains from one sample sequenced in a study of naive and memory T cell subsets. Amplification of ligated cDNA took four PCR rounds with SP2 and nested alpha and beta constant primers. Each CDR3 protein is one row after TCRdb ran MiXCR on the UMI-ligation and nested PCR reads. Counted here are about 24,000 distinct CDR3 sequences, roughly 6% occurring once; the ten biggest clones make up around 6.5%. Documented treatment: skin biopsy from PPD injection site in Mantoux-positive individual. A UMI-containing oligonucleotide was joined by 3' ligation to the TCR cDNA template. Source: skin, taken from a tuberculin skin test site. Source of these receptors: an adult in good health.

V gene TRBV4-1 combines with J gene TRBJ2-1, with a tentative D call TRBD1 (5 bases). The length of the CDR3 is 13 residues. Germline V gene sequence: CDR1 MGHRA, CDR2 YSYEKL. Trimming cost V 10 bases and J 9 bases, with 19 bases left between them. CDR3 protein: CATAQQAGSEQFF. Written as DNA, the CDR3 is TGCGCCACCGCCCAACAGGCAGGCAGTGAGCAGTTCTTC.

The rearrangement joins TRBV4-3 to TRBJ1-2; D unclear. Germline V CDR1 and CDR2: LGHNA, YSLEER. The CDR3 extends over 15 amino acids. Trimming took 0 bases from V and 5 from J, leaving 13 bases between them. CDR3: CASSQDDGPGYGYTF. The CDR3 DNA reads TGCGCCAGCAGCCAAGACGATGGTCCCGGGTATGGCTACACCTTC.

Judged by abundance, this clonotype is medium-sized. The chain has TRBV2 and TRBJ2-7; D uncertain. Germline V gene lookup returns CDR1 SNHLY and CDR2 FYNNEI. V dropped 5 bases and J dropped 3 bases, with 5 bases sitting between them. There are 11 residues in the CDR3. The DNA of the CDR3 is TGTGCCAGCAGTTACAGCTACGAGCAGTACTTC. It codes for CASSYSYEQYF.

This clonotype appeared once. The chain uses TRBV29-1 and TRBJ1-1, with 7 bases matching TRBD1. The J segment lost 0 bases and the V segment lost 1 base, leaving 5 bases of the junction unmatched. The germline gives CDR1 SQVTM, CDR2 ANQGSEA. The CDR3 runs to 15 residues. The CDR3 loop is CSVEGQGTMNTEAFF. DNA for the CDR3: TGCAGCGTTGAAGGACAGGGTACTATGAACACTGAAGCTTTCTTT.

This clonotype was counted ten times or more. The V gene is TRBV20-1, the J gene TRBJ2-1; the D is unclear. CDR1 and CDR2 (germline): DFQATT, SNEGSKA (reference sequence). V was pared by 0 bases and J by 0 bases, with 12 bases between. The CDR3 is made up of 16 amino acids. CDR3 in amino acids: CSARDLARSSYNEQFF. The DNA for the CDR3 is TGCAGTGCTAGAGATCTGGCGCGAAGCTCCTACAATGAGCAGTTCTTC.

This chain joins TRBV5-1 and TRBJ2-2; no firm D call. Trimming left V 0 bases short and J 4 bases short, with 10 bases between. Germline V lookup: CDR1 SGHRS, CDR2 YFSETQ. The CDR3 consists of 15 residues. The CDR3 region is CASSLANLFTGELFF. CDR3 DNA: TGCGCCAGCAGCTTGGCCAACCTTTTCACCGGGGAGCTGTTTTTT.

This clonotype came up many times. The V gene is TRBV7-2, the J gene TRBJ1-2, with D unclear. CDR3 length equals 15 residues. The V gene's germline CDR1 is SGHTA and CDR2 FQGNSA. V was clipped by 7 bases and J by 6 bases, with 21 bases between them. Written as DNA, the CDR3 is TGTGCCAGCAACATTAGCCCCCGGGCAGTCCATGGCTACACCTTC. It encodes CASNISPRAVHGYTF.

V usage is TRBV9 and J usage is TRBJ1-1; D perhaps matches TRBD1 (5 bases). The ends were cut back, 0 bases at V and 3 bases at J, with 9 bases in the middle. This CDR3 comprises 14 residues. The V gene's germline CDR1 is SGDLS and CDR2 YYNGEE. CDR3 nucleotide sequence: TGTGCCAGCAGCGTAGAGGGGACGTACACTGAAGCTTTCTTT. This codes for CASSVEGTYTEAFF.

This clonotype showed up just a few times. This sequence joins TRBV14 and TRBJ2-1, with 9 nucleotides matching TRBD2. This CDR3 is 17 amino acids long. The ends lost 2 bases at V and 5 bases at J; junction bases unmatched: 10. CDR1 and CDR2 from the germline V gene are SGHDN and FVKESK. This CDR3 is CASSQFRAGGAHNEQFF. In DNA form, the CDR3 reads TGTGCCAGCAGCCAATTCCGAGCGGGAGGCGCCCACAATGAGCAGTTCTTC.

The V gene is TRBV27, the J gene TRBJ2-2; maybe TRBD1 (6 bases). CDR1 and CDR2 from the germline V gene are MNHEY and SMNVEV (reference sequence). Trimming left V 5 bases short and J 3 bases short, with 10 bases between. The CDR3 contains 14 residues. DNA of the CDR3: TGTGCCAGCAGTCCACGACAGGACACCGGGGAGCTGTTTTTT. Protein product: CASSPRQDTGELFF.

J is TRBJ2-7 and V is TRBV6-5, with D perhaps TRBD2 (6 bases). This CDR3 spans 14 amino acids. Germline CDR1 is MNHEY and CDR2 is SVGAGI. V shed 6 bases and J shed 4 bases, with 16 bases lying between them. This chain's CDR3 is CASRPMTSGYEQYF. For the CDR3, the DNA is TGTGCCAGCAGACCCATGACTAGTGGGTACGAGCAGTACTTC.

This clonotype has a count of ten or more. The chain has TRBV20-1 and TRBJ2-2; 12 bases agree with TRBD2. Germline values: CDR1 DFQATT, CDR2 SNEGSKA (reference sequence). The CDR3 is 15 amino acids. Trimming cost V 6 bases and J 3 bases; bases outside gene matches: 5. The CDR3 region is CSAPRLAGDTGELFF. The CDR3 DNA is TGCAGTGCCCCCAGACTAGCGGGAGACACCGGGGAGCTGTTTTTT.

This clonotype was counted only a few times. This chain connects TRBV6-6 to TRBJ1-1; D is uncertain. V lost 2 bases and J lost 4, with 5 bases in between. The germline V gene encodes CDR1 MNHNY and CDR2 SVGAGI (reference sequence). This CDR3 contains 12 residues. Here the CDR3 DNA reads TGTGCCAGCAGTTACGCGGGCACTGAAGCTTTCTTT. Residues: CASSYAGTEAFF.

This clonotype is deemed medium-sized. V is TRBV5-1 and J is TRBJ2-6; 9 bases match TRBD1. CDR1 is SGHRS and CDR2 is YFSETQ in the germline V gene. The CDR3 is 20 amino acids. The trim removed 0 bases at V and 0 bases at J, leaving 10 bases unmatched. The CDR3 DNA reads TGCGCCAGCAGCTTGGAGACACAGGGGGCCCTCCGCTCTGGGGCCAACGTCCTGACTTTC. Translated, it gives CASSLETQGALRSGANVLTF.

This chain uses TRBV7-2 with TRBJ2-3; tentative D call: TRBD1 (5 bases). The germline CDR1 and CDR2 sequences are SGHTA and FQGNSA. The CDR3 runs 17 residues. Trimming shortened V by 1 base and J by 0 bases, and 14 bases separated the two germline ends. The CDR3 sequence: CASSLEAPGFSTDTQYF. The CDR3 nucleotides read TGTGCCAGCAGCTTAGAGGCCCCAGGGTTTAGCACAGATACGCAGTATTTT.

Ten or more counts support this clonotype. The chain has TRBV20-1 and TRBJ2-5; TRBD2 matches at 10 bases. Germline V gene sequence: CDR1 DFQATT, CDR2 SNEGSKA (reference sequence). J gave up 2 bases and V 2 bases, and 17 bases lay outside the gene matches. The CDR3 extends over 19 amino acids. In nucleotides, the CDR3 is TGCAGTGCTAGACCCCACAGCGGGAGGGCCGATGGGGTACAAGAGACCCAGTACTTC. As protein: CSARPHSGRADGVQETQYF.

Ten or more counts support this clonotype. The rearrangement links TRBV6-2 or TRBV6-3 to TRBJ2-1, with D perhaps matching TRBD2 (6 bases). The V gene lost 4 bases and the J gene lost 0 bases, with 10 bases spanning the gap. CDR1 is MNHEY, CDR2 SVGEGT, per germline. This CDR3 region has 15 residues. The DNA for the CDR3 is TGTGCCAGCAGTTGGGGGGTCGGCTCCTACAATGAGCAGTTCTTC. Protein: CASSWGVGSYNEQFF.

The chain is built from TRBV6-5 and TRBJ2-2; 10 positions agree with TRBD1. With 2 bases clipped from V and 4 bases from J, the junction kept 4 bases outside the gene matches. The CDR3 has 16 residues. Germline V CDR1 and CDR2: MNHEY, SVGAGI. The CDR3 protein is CASSYEGQGTTGELFF. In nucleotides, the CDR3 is TGTGCCAGCAGTTACGAGGGACAGGGGACCACCGGGGAGCTGTTTTTT.

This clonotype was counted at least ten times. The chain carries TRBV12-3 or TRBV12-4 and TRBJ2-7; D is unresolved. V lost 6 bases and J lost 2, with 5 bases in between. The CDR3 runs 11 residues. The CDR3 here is CASRKTYEQYF. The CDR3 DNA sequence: TGTGCCAGCAGGAAGACCTACGAGCAGTACTTC.

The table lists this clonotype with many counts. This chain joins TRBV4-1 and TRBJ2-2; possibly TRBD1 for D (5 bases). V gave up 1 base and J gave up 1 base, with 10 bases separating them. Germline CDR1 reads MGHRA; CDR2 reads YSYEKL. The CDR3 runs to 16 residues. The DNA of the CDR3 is TGCGCCAGCAGCCAAGGCAGGACACTGAACACCGGGGAGCTGTTTTTT. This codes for CASSQGRTLNTGELFF.

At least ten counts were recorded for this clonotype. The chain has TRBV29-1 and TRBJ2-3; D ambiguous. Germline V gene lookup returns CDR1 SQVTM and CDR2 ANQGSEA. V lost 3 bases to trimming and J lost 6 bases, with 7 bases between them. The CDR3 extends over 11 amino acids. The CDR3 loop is CSVESFDTQYF. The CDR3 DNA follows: TGCAGCGTTGAGTCCTTCGATACGCAGTATTTT.

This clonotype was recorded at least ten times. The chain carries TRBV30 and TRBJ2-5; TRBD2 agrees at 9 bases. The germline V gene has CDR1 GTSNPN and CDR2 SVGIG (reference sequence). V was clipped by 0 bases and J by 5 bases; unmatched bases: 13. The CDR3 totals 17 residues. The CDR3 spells CAWSVSRGLALVETQYF. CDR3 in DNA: TGTGCCTGGAGTGTCTCCCGGGGACTAGCCTTGGTTGAGACCCAGTACTTC. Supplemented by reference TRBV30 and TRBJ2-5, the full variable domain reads SQTIHQWPATLVQPVGSPLSLECTVEGTSNPNLYWYRQAAGRGLQLLFYSVGIGQISSEVPQNLSASRPQDRQFILSSKKLLLSDSGFYLCAWSVSRGLALVETQYFGPGTRLLVL.

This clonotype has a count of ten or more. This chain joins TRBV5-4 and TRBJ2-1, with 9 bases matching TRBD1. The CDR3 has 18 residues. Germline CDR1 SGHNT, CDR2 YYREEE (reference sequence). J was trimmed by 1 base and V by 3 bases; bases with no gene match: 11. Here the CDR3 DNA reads TGTGCCAGCAGCTCACAGGGGGCTGTGCTAGCGTCCTACAATGAGCAGTTCTTC. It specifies CASSSQGAVLASYNEQFF. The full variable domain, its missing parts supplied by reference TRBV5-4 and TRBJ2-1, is ETGVTQSPTHLIKTRGQQVTLRCSSQSGHNTVSWYQQALGQGPQFIFQYYREEENGRGNFPPRFSGLQFPNYSSELNVNALELDDSALYLCASSSQGAVLASYNEQFFGPGTRLTVL.

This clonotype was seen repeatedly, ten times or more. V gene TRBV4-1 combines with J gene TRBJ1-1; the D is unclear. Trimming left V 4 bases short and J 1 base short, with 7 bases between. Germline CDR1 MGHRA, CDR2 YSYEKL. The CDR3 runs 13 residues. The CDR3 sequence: CASSPPGNTEAFF. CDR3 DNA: TGCGCCAGCAGCCCCCCAGGGAACACTGAAGCTTTCTTT.

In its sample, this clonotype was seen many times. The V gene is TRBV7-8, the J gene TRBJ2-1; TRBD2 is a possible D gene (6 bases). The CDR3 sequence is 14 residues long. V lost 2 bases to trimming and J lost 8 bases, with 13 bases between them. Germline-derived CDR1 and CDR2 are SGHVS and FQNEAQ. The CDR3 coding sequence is TGTGCCAGCAGCTTAAACTTCGGGGGAGATGAGCAGTTCTTC. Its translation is CASSLNFGGDEQFF.

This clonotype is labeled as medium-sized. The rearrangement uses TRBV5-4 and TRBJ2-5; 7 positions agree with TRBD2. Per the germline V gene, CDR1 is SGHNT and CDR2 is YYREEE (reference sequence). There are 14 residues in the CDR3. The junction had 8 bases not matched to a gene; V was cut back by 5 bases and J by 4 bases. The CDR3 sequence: CASSNSGGRETQYF. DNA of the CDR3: TGTGCCAGCAGTAATTCAGGCGGGAGAGAGACCCAGTACTTC. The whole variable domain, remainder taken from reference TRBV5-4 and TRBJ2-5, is ETGVTQSPTHLIKTRGQQVTLRCSSQSGHNTVSWYQQALGQGPQFIFQYYREEENGRGNFPPRFSGLQFPNYSSELNVNALELDDSALYLCASSNSGGRETQYFGPGTRLLVL.